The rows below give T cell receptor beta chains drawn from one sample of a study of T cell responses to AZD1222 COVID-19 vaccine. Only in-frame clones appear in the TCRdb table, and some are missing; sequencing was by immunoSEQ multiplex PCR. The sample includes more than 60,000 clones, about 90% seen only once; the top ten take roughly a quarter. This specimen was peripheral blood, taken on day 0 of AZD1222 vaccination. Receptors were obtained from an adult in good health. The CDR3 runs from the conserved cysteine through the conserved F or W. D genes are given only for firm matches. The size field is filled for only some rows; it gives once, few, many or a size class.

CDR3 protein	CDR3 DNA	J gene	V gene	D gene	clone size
CASSAELSYTQYF	TGTGCCAGCAGCGCCGAGCTAAGTTATACGCAGTATTTT	TRBJ2-3	TRBV11-3	.	.
CASSLGTNQPQHF	TGTGCCAGCAGTTTGGGGACCAATCAGCCCCAGCATTTT	TRBJ1-5	TRBV7-8	.	once
CASSRGHPDTQYF	TGTGCCAGTAGTCGGGGCCATCCAGATACGCAGTATTTT	TRBJ2-3	TRBV19	.	.
CASSQERRGHEQFF	TGTGCCAGCAGCCAAGAGAGGAGGGGGCATGAGCAGTTCTTC	TRBJ2-1	TRBV4-2	.	.
CASTRPNTDTQYF	TGTGCCAGCACCCGCCCCAACACAGATACGCAGTATTTT	TRBJ2-3	TRBV5-5	.	.
CATSIGQETEKLFF	TGTGCCACCAGCATTGGTCAGGAAACTGAAAAACTGTTTTTT	TRBJ1-4	TRBV15	.	.
CASKSGGARSYNEQFF	TGTGCCAGCAAATCAGGGGGGGCGAGGTCCTACAATGAGCAGTTCTTC	TRBJ2-1	TRBV27	.	.
CASKLGLATTYEQYF	TGTGCCAGCAAGTTGGGGCTAGCGACCACCTACGAGCAGTACTTC	TRBJ2-7	TRBV6-5	.	.
CASSYSSGAQNTEAFF	TGTGCCAGCAGTTACTCGAGTGGGGCCCAAAACACTGAAGCTTTCTTT	TRBJ1-1	TRBV6-5	.	.
CAWSERGTLTGAFF	TGTGCCTGGAGTGAACGGGGAACCCTGACGGGAGCTTTCTTT	TRBJ1-1	TRBV30	.	.
CASTPPAEAGGLYNEQFF	TGTGCCAGCACACCCCCCGCCGAAGCGGGAGGGCTCTACAATGAGCAGTTCTTC	TRBJ2-1	TRBV11-3	TRBD2	.
CASSLEQGAVYEQYF	TGTGCCAGCAGCTTGGAACAGGGAGCCGTTTACGAGCAGTACTTC	TRBJ2-7	TRBV2	.	.
CASSFLLNTEAFF	TGTGCCAGCAGTTTCCTATTGAACACTGAAGCTTTCTTT	TRBJ1-1	TRBV6-5	.	.
CASRYRSQLPKETQYF	TGTGCCAGCCGGTACCGCAGCCAGCTACCGAAAGAGACCCAGTACTTC	TRBJ2-5	TRBV28	.	few
CASRQGTNEKLFF	TGTGCCAGCCGACAGGGGACTAATGAAAAACTGTTTTTT	TRBJ1-4	TRBV12-3/TRBV12-4	TRBD1	.
CASSQDTVKGYTF	TGTGCCAGCAGCCAAGATACAGTAAAAGGCTACACCTTC	TRBJ1-2	TRBV3-1/TRBV3-2	.	.
CASSARQGMMTEAFF	TGTGCCAGCAGCGCCCGACAGGGTATGATGACTGAAGCTTTCTTT	TRBJ1-1	TRBV9	TRBD1	.
CASSQEERTQETQYF	TGTGCCAGCAGCCAAGAGGAGCGGACCCAAGAGACCCAGTACTTC	TRBJ2-5	TRBV3-1/TRBV3-2	.	once
CASSSRSSLLPPNEQFF	TGTGCCAGCAGCTCCCGGTCATCGCTCCTACCCCCCAATGAGCAGTTCTTC	TRBJ2-1	TRBV7-3	.	.
CASAGGGKQYF	TGTGCCAGCGCCGGGGGGGGGAAGCAGTACTTC	TRBJ2-7	TRBV6-6	TRBD2	.
CASRYRDRGREGEQFF	TGTGCCAGCCGATACCGGGACAGGGGGCGCGAAGGTGAGCAGTTCTTC	TRBJ2-1	TRBV5-6	TRBD1	.
CASSQDYLVGRPYQETQYF	TGCGCCAGCAGCCAAGATTACTTGGTCGGACGGCCGTACCAAGAGACCCAGTACTTC	TRBJ2-5	TRBV4-3	.	.
CAIGGTSLSYEQYF	TGTGCCATCGGGGGGACTAGCCTTTCCTACGAGCAGTACTTC	TRBJ2-7	TRBV10-3	TRBD2	.
CASSSSWGTLETQYF	TGTGCCAGCAGTTCGTCGTGGGGTACACTAGAGACCCAGTACTTC	TRBJ2-5	TRBV6-5	.	.
CASRQGGGFWTEAFF	TGTGCCAGCCGCCAGGGAGGGGGCTTTTGGACTGAAGCTTTCTTT	TRBJ1-1	TRBV27	TRBD1	few
CSASESGSSNEKLFF	TGCAGTGCTAGTGAGTCGGGATCTTCTAATGAAAAACTGTTTTTT	TRBJ1-4	TRBV20-1	.	.
CATLTSGLTDTQYF	TGTGCCACCCTGACTAGCGGTCTCACAGATACGCAGTATTTT	TRBJ2-3	TRBV7-9	TRBD2	once
CASSPPGTGNQPQHF	TGTGCCAGCAGCCCCCCCGGGACTGGCAATCAGCCCCAGCATTTT	TRBJ1-5	TRBV9	.	.
CASRRTGTVEKLFF	TGTGCCAGCAGACGTACTGGGACAGTCGAAAAACTGTTTTTT	TRBJ1-4	TRBV28	TRBD1	once
CASSQVYVEQGWIVGKLFF	TGCGCCAGCAGCCAAGTATACGTAGAACAGGGGTGGATTGTCGGAAAACTGTTTTTT	TRBJ1-4	TRBV4-1	TRBD1	.
CASRPTGGQPQHF	TGTGCCAGCAGGCCGACAGGGGGTCAGCCCCAGCATTTT	TRBJ1-5	TRBV27	TRBD1	.
CASSLVGIPASVRGQFF	TGTGCCAGCAGCTTGGTAGGGATACCGGCCAGTGTGAGGGGGCAGTTCTTC	TRBJ2-1	TRBV5-6	.	.
CASSLDRNNSPLHF	TGTGCCAGCAGCTTGGACAGAAATAATTCACCCCTCCACTTT	TRBJ1-6	TRBV7-9	.	.
CASIPLRGRGDTEAFF	TGTGCCAGCATCCCCCTCAGGGGGCGAGGGGACACTGAAGCTTTCTTT	TRBJ1-1	TRBV7-9	TRBD1	.
CASSWAATESLYSNQPQHF	TGTGCCAGCAGTTGGGCGGCGACGGAGAGCCTTTATAGCAATCAGCCCCAGCATTTT	TRBJ1-5	TRBV6-2/TRBV6-3	.	.
CASSAGTEHHEAFF	TGTGCCAGCAGCGCCGGGACGGAACATCATGAAGCTTTCTTT	TRBJ1-1	TRBV9	.	.
CATSDATGFGETQYF	TGTGCCACCAGTGACGCAACGGGGTTCGGAGAGACCCAGTACTTC	TRBJ2-5	TRBV24-1	.	.
CASSQGGWRDNEQFF	TGCGCCAGCAGCCAAGGGGGTTGGCGGGACAATGAGCAGTTCTTC	TRBJ2-1	TRBV4-3	.	.
CASSDREANYGYTF	TGTGCCAGCAGTGACAGGGAAGCTAACTATGGCTACACCTTC	TRBJ1-2	TRBV9	TRBD1	.